The 10 T cell receptor beta chains reported below all come from one sample, sequenced in a study of response to subunit inactivated influenza vaccine. MiXCR was run by TCRdb on the RT-PCR reads, yielding one entry per CDR3 protein. Of about 480,000 distinct CDR3 sequences listed, around 13% are singletons. Material: PBMCs from blood, obtained roughly 48 days after vaccination. These TCRs come from a man aged 50 or older who received an inactivated influenza vaccine.

V gene TRBV12-3 or TRBV12-4 combines with J gene TRBJ2-7; 7 bases line up with TRBD1. The junction had 10 bases not matched to a gene; V was cut back by 5 bases and J by 3 bases. This CDR3 comprises 15 residues. CDR3 sequence: CASSQTGTVFYEQYF. CDR3 coding DNA: TGTGCCAGCAGTCAGACCGGGACAGTCTTCTACGAGCAGTACTTC.

The chain joins TRBV28 to TRBJ2-1; D perhaps matches TRBD1 (5 bases). This CDR3 has 14 residues. CDR1 and CDR2 (germline): MDHEN, SYDVKM. V was cut by 8 bases and J by 0 bases, with 11 bases left in between. CDR3 DNA sequence: TGTGCCAGCCGACAGATCATCTCCTACAATGAGCAGTTCTTC. Protein: CASRQIISYNEQFF.

This chain uses TRBV5-1 with TRBJ2-3; D not resolved. In germline, CDR1 is SGHRS, CDR2 YFSETQ. The CDR3 totals 17 residues. The V gene lost 3 bases and the J gene lost 1 base, with 18 bases spanning the gap. The CDR3 spells CASSSSIARTGTDTQYF. The DNA of the CDR3 is TGCGCCAGCAGCTCCTCAATCGCCCGTACGGGCACAGATACGCAGTATTTT.

This clonotype was counted a few times. The chain links TRBV20-1 to TRBJ2-6; D might be TRBD2 (6 bases). The CDR3 contains 14 residues. V lost 3 bases and J 3 bases, leaving 9 bases between the germline ends. Looked up from germline, CDR1 is DFQATT and CDR2 is SNEGSKA (reference sequence). The CDR3: CSASGSGGANVLTF. The CDR3, as DNA: TGCAGTGCTAGCGGGAGTGGTGGGGCCAACGTCCTGACTTTC.

This clonotype was detected a few times. The chain couples TRBV5-1 to TRBJ2-5, with D unresolved. The CDR3 spans 18 residues. Germline values: CDR1 SGHRS, CDR2 YFSETQ. V lost 4 bases and J 2 bases, leaving 24 bases between the germline ends. The DNA of the CDR3 is TGCGCCAGCAGCCCCGAAGGGTTTGGCGGCCGCATACAAGAGACCCAGTACTTC. This gives the protein CASSPEGFGGRIQETQYF.

Remarks on this clonotype: This may be a read error: a much more frequent sequence differs by one nucleotide. This chain links TRBV7-2 with TRBJ2-3; no firm D call. CDR3 size: 12 residues. Germline CDR1 is SGHTA and CDR2 is FQGNSA. Deletions cut 5 bases from V and 2 bases from J, with 5 bases between. In nucleotides, the CDR3 is TGTGCCAGCAGCCACAACACAGATACGCAGTATTTT. Its protein is CASSHNTDTQYF.

This rearrangement joins TRBV2 to TRBJ1-5; D might be TRBD1 (6 bases). V was cut by 5 bases and J by 1 base, with 12 bases left in between. The germline CDR1 and CDR2 sequences are SNHLY and FYNNEI. The CDR3 is 15 residues long. The CDR3 spells CASSMDSGSNQPQHF. CDR3 sequence (DNA): TGTGCCAGCAGTATGGACAGTGGCAGCAATCAGCCCCAGCATTTT. The full variable domain, its missing parts supplied by reference TRBV2 and TRBJ1-5, is EPEVTQTPSHQVTQMGQEVILRCVPISNHLYFYWYRQILGQKVEFLVSFYNNEISEKSEIFDDQFSVERPDGSNFTLKIRSTKLEDSAMYFCASSMDSGSNQPQHFGDGTRLSIL.

The rearrangement joins TRBV2 to TRBJ1-1; 9 bases are a match to TRBD1. Germline V CDR1 and CDR2: SNHLY, FYNNEI. V was pared by 3 bases and J by 5 bases, with 7 bases of the junction left unmatched. This CDR3 contains 15 residues. CDR3 in amino acids: CASSETGGRLTEAFF. As DNA, the CDR3 is TGTGCCAGCAGTGAGACAGGGGGGAGATTGACTGAAGCTTTCTTT.

This chain joins TRBV6-2 or TRBV6-3 and TRBJ2-1, with D unclear. The ends were cut back, 2 bases at V and 1 base at J, with 12 bases in the middle. CDR1 is MNHEY, CDR2 SVGEGT, per germline. The CDR3 runs to 16 residues. The CDR3 DNA reads as TGTGCCAGCAGTTACCCCCCGCCCGGATCCTACAATGAGCAGTTCTTC. Its protein is CASSYPPPGSYNEQFF.

This clonotype was detected only a few times. The chain links TRBV20-1 to TRBJ2-1, with 7 nucleotides matching TRBD2. There are 15 residues in the CDR3. Germline lookup yields CDR1 DFQATT and CDR2 SNEGSKA (reference sequence). With V trimmed by 6 bases and J by 4 bases, 12 bases remained unmatched. CDR3 coding DNA: TGCAGTGCCAGGGACTACCTTACGTATTACAATGAGCAGTTCTTC. Its protein is CSARDYLTYYNEQFF.